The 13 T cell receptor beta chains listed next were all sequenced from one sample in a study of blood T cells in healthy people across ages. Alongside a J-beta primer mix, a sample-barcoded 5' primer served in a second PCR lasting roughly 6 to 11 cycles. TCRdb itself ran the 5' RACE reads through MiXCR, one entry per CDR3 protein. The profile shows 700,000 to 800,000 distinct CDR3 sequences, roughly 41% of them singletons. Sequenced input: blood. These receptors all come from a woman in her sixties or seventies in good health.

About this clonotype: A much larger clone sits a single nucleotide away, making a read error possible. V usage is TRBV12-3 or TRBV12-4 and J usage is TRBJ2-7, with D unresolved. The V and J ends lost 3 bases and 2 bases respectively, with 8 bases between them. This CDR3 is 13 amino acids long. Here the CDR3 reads CASSFEETYEQYF. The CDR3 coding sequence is TGTGCCAGCAGTTTTGAGGAAACCTACGAGCAGTACTTC.

The CDR3 nucleotides are TGTGCCAGCAGCTTAGCTACAGGGACCCCTGAAGCTTTCTTT. Translation gives CASSLATGTPEAFF. The gene calls are TRBV11-1 and TRBJ1-1; D may be TRBD1 (6 bases). The CDR3 is 14 residues long. With 0 bases removed from V and 6 bases from J, the gap between germline ends came to 11 bases. CDR1 and CDR2 from the germline V gene are SGHAT and FQDESV (reference sequence).

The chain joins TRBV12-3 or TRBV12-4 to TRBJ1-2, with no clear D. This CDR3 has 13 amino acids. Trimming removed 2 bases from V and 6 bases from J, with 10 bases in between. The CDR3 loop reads CASSLRWGNGYTF. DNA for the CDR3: TGTGCCAGCAGTTTAAGATGGGGAAATGGCTACACCTTC.

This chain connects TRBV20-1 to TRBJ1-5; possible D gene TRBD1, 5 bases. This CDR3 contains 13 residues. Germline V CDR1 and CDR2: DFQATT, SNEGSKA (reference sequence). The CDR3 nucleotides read TGCAGCGCGACGGGGGGGAATAATCAGCCCCAGCATTTT. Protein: CSATGGNNQPQHF.

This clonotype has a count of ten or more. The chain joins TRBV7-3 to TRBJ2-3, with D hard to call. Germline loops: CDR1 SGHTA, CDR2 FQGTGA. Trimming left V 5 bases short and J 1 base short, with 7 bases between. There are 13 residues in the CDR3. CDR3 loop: CASSPSGTDTQYF. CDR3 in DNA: TGTGCCAGCAGCCCCAGTGGCACAGATACGCAGTATTTT.

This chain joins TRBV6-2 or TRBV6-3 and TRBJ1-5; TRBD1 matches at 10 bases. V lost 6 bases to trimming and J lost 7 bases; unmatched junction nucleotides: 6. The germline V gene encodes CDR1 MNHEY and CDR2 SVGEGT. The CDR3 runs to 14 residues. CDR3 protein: CASSRTGGWQPQHF. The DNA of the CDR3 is TGTGCCAGCAGCCGGACAGGGGGATGGCAGCCCCAGCATTTT.

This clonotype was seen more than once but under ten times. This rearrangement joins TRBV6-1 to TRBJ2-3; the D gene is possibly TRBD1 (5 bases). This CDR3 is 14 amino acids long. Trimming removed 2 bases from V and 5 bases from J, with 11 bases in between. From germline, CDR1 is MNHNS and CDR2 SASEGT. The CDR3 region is CASSERGREDTQYF. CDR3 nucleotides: TGTGCCAGCAGTGAAAGGGGCAGGGAAGATACGCAGTATTTT.

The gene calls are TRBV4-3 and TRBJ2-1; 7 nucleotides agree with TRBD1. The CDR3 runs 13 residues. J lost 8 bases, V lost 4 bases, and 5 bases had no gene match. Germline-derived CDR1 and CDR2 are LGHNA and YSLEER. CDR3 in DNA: TGCGCCAGCAGCCTAACGACAGGGTATGAGCAGTTCTTC. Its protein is CASSLTTGYEQFF.

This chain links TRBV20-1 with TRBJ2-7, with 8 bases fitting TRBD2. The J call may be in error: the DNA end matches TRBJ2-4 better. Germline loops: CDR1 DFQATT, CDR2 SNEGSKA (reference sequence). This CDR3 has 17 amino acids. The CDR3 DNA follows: TGCAGTGCTAGACGGATTCGGCTTGGCGGGGGGCCCAACATTCAGTACTTC. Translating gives CSARRIRLGGGPNIQYF.

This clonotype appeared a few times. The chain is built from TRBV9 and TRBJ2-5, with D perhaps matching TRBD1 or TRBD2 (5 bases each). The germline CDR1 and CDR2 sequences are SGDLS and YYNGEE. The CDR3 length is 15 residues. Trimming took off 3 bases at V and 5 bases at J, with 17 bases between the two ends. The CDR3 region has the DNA TGTGCCAGCAGCGCGGGGCAGCCTGGGGGTGAGACCCAGTACTTC. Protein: CASSAGQPGGETQYF.

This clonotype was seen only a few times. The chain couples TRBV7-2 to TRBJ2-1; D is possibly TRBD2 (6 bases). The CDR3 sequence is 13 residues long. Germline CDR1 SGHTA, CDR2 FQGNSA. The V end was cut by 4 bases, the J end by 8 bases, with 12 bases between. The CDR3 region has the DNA TGTGCCAGCAGCTCGAACGGAGGGGATGAGCAGTTCTTC. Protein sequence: CASSSNGGDEQFF.

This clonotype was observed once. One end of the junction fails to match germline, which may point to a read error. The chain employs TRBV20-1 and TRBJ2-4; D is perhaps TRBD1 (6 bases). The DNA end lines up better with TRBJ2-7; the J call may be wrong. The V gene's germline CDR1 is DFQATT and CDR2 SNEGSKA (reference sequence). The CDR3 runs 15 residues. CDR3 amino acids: CSSRDPGVVGYEQYF. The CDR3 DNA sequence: TGCAGTTCTAGAGATCCAGGGGTTGTCGGATACGAGCAGTACTTC.

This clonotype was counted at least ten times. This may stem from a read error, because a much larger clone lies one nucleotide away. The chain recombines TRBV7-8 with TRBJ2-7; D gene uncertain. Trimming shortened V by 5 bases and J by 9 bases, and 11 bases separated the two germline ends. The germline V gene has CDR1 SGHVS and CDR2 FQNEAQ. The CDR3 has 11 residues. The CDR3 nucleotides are TGTGCCAGCAGCCCCGGTTTCGTGCAGTACTTC. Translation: CASSPGFVQYF.